The 32 T cell receptor beta chains below were found in one sample sequenced in a study of blood T cell repertoires in COVID-19. Libraries were prepared by immunoSEQ multiplex PCR; TCRdb keeps only in-frame clonotypes and omits some of them. This table has about 270,000 clones, about 82% appearing once. The sample comprised peripheral blood. The receptors come from a woman older than 75 with COVID-19, enrolled during active disease.

The chain couples TRBV7-6 to TRBJ2-1; D might be TRBD1 (5 bases). Germline V gives CDR1 SGHVS, CDR2 FNYEAQ. Deletions cut 4 bases from V and 9 bases from J, with 16 bases between. The CDR3 loop spans 14 amino acids. CDR3 region: CASSSGMQGTEQFF. The CDR3 nucleotides are TGTGCCAGCAGCTCTGGGATGCAGGGAACTGAGCAGTTCTTC.

This chain links TRBV18 with TRBJ2-2; weak D call: TRBD2 (6 bases). The CDR3 spans 14 residues. V was clipped by 5 bases and J by 3 bases, with 10 bases between them. In germline, CDR1 is KGHSH, CDR2 LQKENI. DNA of the CDR3: TGTGCCAGCTCAACCCAGCGGGACACCGGGGAGCTGTTTTTT. Its protein product is CASSTQRDTGELFF. Full variable domain (outside the CDR3, taken from reference TRBV18 and TRBJ2-2): NAGVMQNPRHLVRRRGQEARLRCSPMKGHSHVYWYRQLPEEGLKFMVYLQKENIIDESGMPKERFSAEFPKEGPSILRIQQVVRGDSAAYFCASSTQRDTGELFFGEGSRLTVL.

On this clone: Sequence at one end of the junction differs from germline and may be a read error. The rearrangement links TRBV29-1 to TRBJ1-4; 10 bases align to TRBD1. CDR3 length equals 14 residues. Germline V lookup: CDR1 SQVTM, CDR2 ANQGSEA. CDR3 loop: CSVNRDRGSPLMYF. The CDR3 nucleotides are TGCAGCGTAAACCGGGACAGGGGATCTCCCTTGATGTATTTT.

J is TRBJ2-5 and V is TRBV5-8, with D tentatively TRBD2 (6 bases). V was shortened by 1 base and J by 3 bases, with 16 bases between the two germline ends. There are 16 residues in the CDR3. The V gene's germline CDR1 is SGHTS and CDR2 YDEGEE. This chain's CDR3 is CASSLSAGPIKETQYF. DNA for the CDR3: TGTGCCAGCAGCTTGAGTGCGGGACCGATAAAAGAGACCCAGTACTTC.

The chain joins TRBV28 to TRBJ2-3; 8 bases map to TRBD1. With V trimmed by 8 bases and J by 1 base, 8 bases remained unmatched. This CDR3 is 15 amino acids long. Germline V gene data show CDR1 as MDHEN and CDR2 as SYDVKM. The DNA of the CDR3 is TGTGCCAGCGGACTGACAGGGGTGGGCACAGATACGCAGTATTTT. Protein sequence: CASGLTGVGTDTQYF.

The chain is built from TRBV5-1 and TRBJ1-1; no definite D call. V shed 0 bases and J shed 10 bases, with 13 bases lying between them. The CDR3 loop spans 13 amino acids. Germline lookup yields CDR1 SGHRS and CDR2 YFSETQ. CDR3 amino acids: CASSLAVDSSAFF. CDR3 DNA sequence: TGCGCCAGCAGCTTGGCCGTGGACTCCTCAGCTTTCTTT.

The genes are TRBV10-2 and TRBJ1-6; 8 bases line up with TRBD1. The CDR3 covers 15 residues. Germline V gene sequence: CDR1 WSHSY, CDR2 SAAADI. The junction had 7 bases not matched to a gene; V was cut back by 6 bases and J by 6 bases. The CDR3 region has the DNA TGCGCCAGCAGCCGCGAAGGACAGGGTAATTCACCCCTCCACTTT. This sequence encodes CASSREGQGNSPLHF.

This chain uses TRBV7-8 with TRBJ1-1; D is perhaps TRBD1 (5 bases). With 7 bases removed from V and 0 bases from J, the gap between germline ends came to 12 bases. In germline, CDR1 is SGHVS, CDR2 FQNEAQ. This CDR3 contains 14 residues. The CDR3 nucleotides are TGTGCCAGCACCGTGGGGCGGATGAACACTGAAGCTTTCTTT. Translation: CASTVGRMNTEAFF.

J is TRBJ2-5 and V is TRBV7-2; perhaps TRBD2 as D (5 bases). Germline loops: CDR1 SGHTA, CDR2 FQGNSA. The CDR3 is 16 residues long. V was shortened by 1 base and J by 1 base, with 13 bases between the two germline ends. CDR3 amino acids: CASSLVLSDSQETQYF. CDR3 DNA sequence: TGTGCCAGCAGCTTAGTGCTCTCGGACTCCCAAGAGACCCAGTACTTC.

The rearrangement links TRBV5-1 to TRBJ1-4; TRBD1 might be the D (5 bases). V was pared by 0 bases and J by 7 bases, with 16 bases between. The CDR3 totals 16 residues. Per the germline V gene, CDR1 is SGHRS and CDR2 is YFSETQ. CDR3 in amino acids: CASSLANMGGVEKLFF. In DNA form, the CDR3 reads TGCGCCAGCAGCTTGGCCAACATGGGAGGGGTTGAAAAACTGTTTTTT.

The table lists this clone with a few counts. The rearrangement joins TRBV20-1 to TRBJ1-3; unclear D gene. The germline V and J ends were trimmed by 3 bases and 0 bases, with 9 bases remaining between them. Germline V gene data show CDR1 as DFQATT and CDR2 as SNEGSKA (reference sequence). The CDR3 consists of 14 residues. DNA for the CDR3: TGCAGTGCTAGTGATGAACTCTCTGGAAACACCATATATTTT. Amino acids: CSASDELSGNTIYF.

A remark on this clone: The junction and the germline gene differ at one end; a read error may be behind it. The chain joins TRBV7-7 to TRBJ2-5, with 8 bases aligning to TRBD1. Germline CDR1 is SSHAT and CDR2 is FNYEAQ (reference sequence). CDR3 length: 13 amino acids. The CDR3 sequence is CASSWGQAETQYF. CDR3 DNA: TGTGCTAGCAGCTGGGGACAGGCAGAGACCCAGTACTTC.

The chain joins TRBV28 to TRBJ1-2, with D maybe TRBD1 (5 bases). CDR1 and CDR2 from the germline V gene are MDHEN and SYDVKM. This CDR3 spans 12 amino acids. V lost 6 bases, J lost 8 bases, and 13 bases lay in between. The CDR3 bases are TGTGCCAGCAGCACTAGCTGGGGGGGCTACACCTTC. Translated: CASSTSWGGYTF.

The V and J genes are TRBV2 and TRBJ1-1; 8 bases fit TRBD1. Germline CDR1 SNHLY, CDR2 FYNNEI. CDR3 length: 16 amino acids. V lost 2 bases and J lost 3; bases outside the gene matches: 8. The chain's CDR3 is CASSEKTGVPDTEAFF. The CDR3 nucleotides are TGTGCCAGCAGTGAAAAGACAGGGGTTCCGGACACTGAAGCTTTCTTT.

As for this clone: The sample holds other DNA sequences that translate to the same CDR3. The chain recombines TRBV3-1 (or the pseudogene TRBV3-2) with TRBJ1-3; the D gene is possibly TRBD1 (6 bases). The CDR3 is 14 amino acids. Trimming pared 1 base from V and 3 bases from J, leaving 7 bases between. CDR1 is LGHDT and CDR2 is YNNKEL in the germline V gene (reference sequence). CDR3 DNA sequence: TGTGCCAGCAGCCAAGGAGGGGGTGGAAACACCATATATTTT. It codes for CASSQGGGGNTIYF.

The J gene is TRBJ1-2, the V gene TRBV5-1, with a possible D match to TRBD1 (5 bases). Germline loops: CDR1 SGHRS, CDR2 YFSETQ. Between the trimmed V and J ends, which lost 0 bases and 7 bases, there was a span of 10 bases. The CDR3 is 13 amino acids. In DNA, the CDR3 is TGCGCCAGCAGCTTGGGTCAGGGTAGTGGCTACACCTTC. Translation gives CASSLGQGSGYTF.

J is TRBJ2-3 and V is TRBV12-3 or TRBV12-4; 8 nucleotides match TRBD1. J gave up 13 bases and V 4 bases, and 4 bases lay outside the gene matches. The CDR3 runs 11 residues. CDR3 coding DNA: TGTGCCAGCAGTTGGACAGGGCAGAAGTATTTT. Its protein product is CASSWTGQKYF.

This clone has a count of ten or more. The chain combines TRBV7-6 with TRBJ2-5; 10 nucleotides line up with TRBD1. Trimming cost V 7 bases and J 4 bases; bases outside gene matches: 9. In germline, CDR1 is SGHVS, CDR2 FNYEAQ. The CDR3 totals 15 residues. CDR3 amino acids: CASTPERTGGETQYF. CDR3 DNA sequence: TGTGCCAGCACCCCTGAAAGGACAGGGGGAGAGACCCAGTACTTC.

The gene calls are TRBV3-1 (or the pseudogene TRBV3-2) and TRBJ1-1; 11 nucleotides line up with TRBD1. The germline gives CDR1 LGHDT, CDR2 YNNKEL (reference sequence). Trimming at V came to 7 bases and at J to 4 bases, leaving 5 bases not matched to a gene. This CDR3 contains 14 residues. This chain's CDR3 is CASTGQGASTEAFF. DNA for the CDR3: TGTGCCAGCACCGGACAGGGGGCGAGCACTGAAGCTTTCTTT.

This clone is a singleton in its sample. The chain joins TRBV5-5 to TRBJ2-1, with a tentative D call TRBD1 (6 bases). Germline V gene data show CDR1 as SGHKS and CDR2 as YYEKEE (reference sequence). The CDR3 contains 14 residues. The V end lost 4 bases, the J end lost 1 base, and 9 bases lay between the germline ends. The CDR3 is CASSPRGSYNEQFF. The DNA for the CDR3 is TGTGCCAGCAGCCCCAGGGGTTCCTACAATGAGCAGTTCTTC.

The gene calls are TRBV18 and TRBJ1-2, with a weak D call TRBD1 (6 bases). Per the germline V gene, CDR1 is KGHSH and CDR2 is LQKENI. V gave up 0 bases and J gave up 8 bases, with 13 bases separating them. The CDR3 totals 14 residues. DNA for the CDR3: TGTGCCAGCTCACCACCGGGCAGGGGATGGGGCTACACCTTC. Its protein is CASSPPGRGWGYTF.

J is TRBJ2-2 and V is TRBV5-1; D remains ambiguous. Trimming removed 2 bases at V and 7 bases at J, with 9 bases between. The CDR3 totals 13 residues. Germline CDR1 is SGHRS and CDR2 is YFSETQ. The CDR3: CASSFSVNGELFF. The DNA of the CDR3 is TGCGCCAGCAGCTTTAGTGTTAACGGGGAGCTGTTTTTT.

The V gene is TRBV5-6, the J gene TRBJ1-2; 11 bases fit TRBD1. The CDR3 totals 14 residues. Looked up from germline, CDR1 is SGHDT and CDR2 is YYEEEE. Unmatched junction bases numbered 6, after V lost 4 bases and J lost 7 bases. CDR3 coding DNA: TGTGCCAGCAGCCAGGACAGGGGGCTTAGTGGCTACACCTTC. Residues: CASSQDRGLSGYTF.

The CDR3 nucleotides read TGTGCCAGCTTACTTGGGGGTAGCGGGGTGAACACCGGGGAGCTGTTTTTT. Translating it yields CASLLGGSGVNTGELFF. The chain is built from TRBV28 and TRBJ2-2; the match to TRBD2 covers 8 bases. The CDR3 is made up of 17 amino acids. The V gene's germline CDR1 is MDHEN and CDR2 SYDVKM. The V segment lost 8 bases and the J segment 1 base; nucleotides outside the gene matches: 12.

The V gene is TRBV5-1, the J gene TRBJ1-4; D may be TRBD1 (5 bases). V shed 4 bases and J shed 4 bases, with 14 bases lying between them. The CDR3 extends over 15 amino acids. Germline assignment: CDR1 SGHRS and CDR2 YFSETQ. The CDR3 spells CASSIQGGGNEKLFF. The CDR3 coding sequence is TGCGCCAGCAGCATCCAGGGAGGAGGTAATGAAAAACTGTTTTTT.

The CDR3, as DNA: TGTGCCAGCAGCCTGCACACCTCCCTCGATTCGGATACGCAGTATTTT. Amino acids: CASSLHTSLDSDTQYF. V and J are TRBV11-3 and TRBJ2-3, with D unclear. CDR3 length: 16 residues. Germline CDR1 reads SGHNT; CDR2 reads YENEEA. Trimming removed 5 bases at V and 6 bases at J, with 21 bases between. Looking up the rest from reference TRBV11-3 and TRBJ2-3 gives the full variable domain: EAGVVQSPRYKIIEKKQPVAFWCNPISGHNTLYWYLQNLGQGPELLIRYENEEAVDDSQLPKDRFSAERLKGVDSTLKIQPAELGDSAVYLCASSLHTSLDSDTQYFGPGTRLTVL.

The rearrangement links TRBV10-3 to TRBJ2-5; D is ambiguous. This CDR3 is 13 amino acids long. The germline V gene encodes CDR1 ENHRY and CDR2 SYGVKD. The germline V and J ends were trimmed by 4 bases and 5 bases, with 11 bases remaining between them. CDR3 region: CAISGRKEETQYF. CDR3 sequence (DNA): TGTGCCATCAGTGGACGGAAGGAGGAGACCCAGTACTTC.

For the CDR3, the DNA is TGTGCCAGCAGTGAAGGGCCAACTAATGAAAAACTGTTTTTT. Encoded protein: CASSEGPTNEKLFF. This chain joins TRBV6-1 and TRBJ1-4; D gene uncertain. CDR1 and CDR2 (germline): MNHNS, SASEGT. The CDR3 is 14 residues long. The germline V and J ends were trimmed by 1 base and 0 bases, with 3 bases remaining between them.

CDR3 in DNA: TGTGCCAGCCGGACAGCGATAAGAGAGAATGAAAAACTGTTTTTT. Encoded protein: CASRTAIRENEKLFF. The chain carries TRBV6-5 and TRBJ1-4, with D possibly TRBD1 on 6 matching bases. Germline assignment: CDR1 MNHEY and CDR2 SVGAGI. Trimming pared 8 bases from V and 5 bases from J, leaving 18 bases between. This CDR3 region has 15 residues.

A single count supports this clone. V usage is TRBV29-1 and J usage is TRBJ2-7, with D possibly matching TRBD1 (6 bases). V was cut by 2 bases and J by 6 bases, with 11 bases left in between. The CDR3 sequence is 12 residues long. In germline, CDR1 is SQVTM, CDR2 ANQGSEA. CDR3 nucleotide sequence: TGCAGCGTTGAAACGGACAGCGGCGAGCAGTACGTC. This encodes CSVETDSGEQYV.

The chain is built from TRBV6-1 and TRBJ1-6, with a weak D call TRBD1 (6 bases). V was shortened by 3 bases and J by 4 bases, with 10 bases between the two germline ends. The CDR3 has 15 residues. Germline V gives CDR1 MNHNS, CDR2 SASEGT. CDR3 region: CASSDRQAYNSPLHF. The CDR3 DNA sequence: TGTGCCAGCAGTGACAGACAGGCATATAATTCACCCCTCCACTTT.

Only a few counts were recorded for this clone. The J gene is TRBJ2-2, the V gene TRBV5-6, with 10 nucleotides matching TRBD1. Trimming removed 4 bases from V and 0 bases from J; junction bases left unmatched: 3. CDR3 length: 16 amino acids. CDR1 SGHDT and CDR2 YYEEEE come from the germline V gene. Here the CDR3 reads CASSQGQGANTGELFF. The CDR3 DNA is TGTGCCAGCAGCCAAGGACAGGGGGCGAACACCGGGGAGCTGTTTTTT.